This T cell receptor beta chain was identified during a study of shared clonotypes between healthy human individuals. Study-level information: Each donor contributed plates that comprised three CD4 naive, three CD4 memory, two CD8 naive and one CD8 memory.

This clone was counted between two and nine times. The antigen remains unidentified. The germline gives CDR1 LNHDA, CDR2 SQIVND (reference sequence). The V and J ends lost 6 bases and 2 bases, in that order; junction bases with no gene match: 4. This CDR3 is 13 amino acids long. The material for each subset, its genomic DNA, was split evenly across several immunoSEQ plates. TCRdb keeps only in-frame clones here, not all; method: immunoSEQ multiplex PCR. The sample holds a few million clones, 90% to 97% seen once. Points from the study as a whole: Among donors, the sharing of clonotypes was expected to be influenced by sequencing depth. It was observed that 5% to 6% of naive CD4 clonotypes were shared across several donors.

Material for sequencing was naive CD4+ T cells sorted from blood. As to subset: CD45RA+ positively selected. This TCR derives from a man aged 18 to 35 in good health. This sequence joins TRBV19 and TRBJ2-7, with TRBD1 identical over 7 bases. CDR3 residues: CASRKTGTYEQYF. CDR3 DNA: TGTGCCAGTAGGAAGACAGGGACCTACGAGCAGTACTTC. Based on the CDR3 plus reference TRBV19 and TRBJ2-7, the full variable domain is DGGITQSPKYLFRKEGQNVTLSCEQNLNHDAMYWYRQDPGQGLRLIYYSQIVNDFQKGDIAEGYSVSREKKESFPLTVTSAQKNPTAFYLCASRKTGTYEQYFGPGTRLTVT.